This T cell receptor beta chain comes out of a study of blood T cell repertoires in COVID-19. Study-wide context: Acute and convalescent COVID-19 specimens originated in the United States, Italy and Spain.

The V end lost 4 bases, the J end lost 5 bases, and 16 bases lay between the germline ends. The CDR3 covers 15 residues. The germline gives CDR1 SGHKS, CDR2 YYEKEE (reference sequence). Original handling: Estimated nucleated cell counts came from reference gene primer amplification. Profiling relied on immunoSEQ multiplex PCR, and the TCRdb table lists in-frame clones only, not all of them. D and trimming come from the DNA, and the V and J calls and clone size come from that table. The repertoire holds roughly 200,000 clones, with around 85% as singletons. Material for sequencing was peripheral blood. The rearrangement uses TRBV5-5 and TRBJ2-1, with D possibly TRBD2 on 5 matching bases. The source of this sequence is a man aged 45-65 years who had recovered from COVID-19. In DNA, the CDR3 is TGTGCCAGCAGCCTATCCCTAGCCCCCCACAATGAGCAGTTCTTC. Translated, it gives CASSLSLAPHNEQFF. The full variable domain, with the rest looked up from reference TRBV5-5 and TRBJ2-1, is DAGVTQSPTHLIKTRGQQVTLRCSPISGHKSVSWYQQVLGQGPQFIFQYYEKEERGRGNFPDRFSARQFPNYSSELNVNALLLGDSALYLCASSLSLAPHNEQFFGPGTRLTVL.